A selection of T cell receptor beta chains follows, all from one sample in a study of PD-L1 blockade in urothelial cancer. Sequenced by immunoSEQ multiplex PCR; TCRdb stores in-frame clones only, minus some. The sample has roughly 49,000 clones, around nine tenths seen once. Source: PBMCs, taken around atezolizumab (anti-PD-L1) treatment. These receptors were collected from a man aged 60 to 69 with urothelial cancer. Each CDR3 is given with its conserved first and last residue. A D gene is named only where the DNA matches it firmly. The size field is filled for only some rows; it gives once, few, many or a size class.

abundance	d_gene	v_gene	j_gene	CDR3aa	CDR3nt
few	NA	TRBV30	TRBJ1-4	CAWRVGRGIEKLFF	TGTGCCTGGAGAGTTGGCAGGGGCATCGAAAAACTGTTTTTT
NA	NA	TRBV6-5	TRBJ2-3	CASRLQPQHTQYF	TGTGCCAGCAGATTACAACCCCAACATACGCAGTATTTT
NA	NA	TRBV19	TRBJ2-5	CASSIRFGGRETQYF	TGTGCCAGTAGTATTCGTTTTGGGGGCCGGGAGACCCAGTACTTC
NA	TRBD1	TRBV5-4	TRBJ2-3	CASSPTGSTDTQYF	TGTGCCAGCAGCCCGACAGGGAGCACAGATACGCAGTATTTT
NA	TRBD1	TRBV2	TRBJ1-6	CASSGGTGTANSPLHF	TGTGCCAGCAGTGGGGGAACCGGGACAGCAAATTCACCCCTCCACTTT
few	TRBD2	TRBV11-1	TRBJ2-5	CASSLQGLAEETQYF	TGTGCCAGCAGCCTACAGGGACTAGCAGAGGAGACCCAGTACTTC
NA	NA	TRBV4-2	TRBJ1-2	CASSPRETNYGYTF	TGTGCCAGCAGCCCCCGGGAAACTAACTATGGCTACACCTTC
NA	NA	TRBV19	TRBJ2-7	CASTGKGEQYF	TGTGCCAGTACGGGGAAGGGCGAGCAGTACTTC
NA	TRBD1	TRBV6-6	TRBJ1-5	CASALTGGNQPQHF	TGTGCCAGCGCATTAACAGGGGGCAATCAGCCCCAGCATTTT
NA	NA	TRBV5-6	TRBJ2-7	CASSLEVGGSYEQYF	TGTGCCAGCAGCTTGGAAGTAGGGGGCTCCTACGAGCAGTACTTC
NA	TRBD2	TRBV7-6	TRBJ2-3	CASSPSGVRTDTQYF	TGTGCCAGCAGCCCTAGCGGGGTTCGCACAGATACGCAGTATTTT
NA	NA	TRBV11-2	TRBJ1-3	CASSLSGAGNTIYF	TGTGCCAGCAGCTTATCCGGGGCTGGAAACACCATATATTTT
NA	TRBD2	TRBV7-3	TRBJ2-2	CASSLSGGGELFF	TGTGCCAGCAGCTTATCGGGGGGCGGGGAGCTGTTTTTT
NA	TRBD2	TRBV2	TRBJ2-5	CAAGDSGGAVRETQYF	TGTGCCGCAGGGGACAGCGGGGGGGCGGTAAGAGAGACCCAGTACTTC
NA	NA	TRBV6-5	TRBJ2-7	CASSPSTTRTYEQYF	TGTGCCAGCAGTCCATCAACCACCAGGACCTACGAGCAGTACTTC
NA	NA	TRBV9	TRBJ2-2	CASSVGGFPTGELFF	TGTGCCAGCAGCGTGGGGGGTTTCCCCACCGGGGAGCTGTTTTTT
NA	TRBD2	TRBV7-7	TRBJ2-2	CASSLLPSGGAVIGPGELFF	TGTGCTAGCAGCTTATTGCCTAGCGGGGGGGCGGTCATAGGCCCCGGGGAGCTGTTTTTT
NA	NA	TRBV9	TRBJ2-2	CASSVVSQNTGELFF	TGTGCCAGCAGCGTAGTGTCACAAAACACCGGGGAGCTGTTTTTT
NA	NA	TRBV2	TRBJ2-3	CASSHSTGPPGDTQYF	TGTGCCAGCAGCCACTCCACAGGGCCCCCCGGGGATACGCAGTATTTT
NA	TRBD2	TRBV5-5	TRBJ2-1	CASSFLAGGDNEQFF	TGTGCCAGCAGCTTTCTAGCGGGGGGAGACAATGAGCAGTTCTTC
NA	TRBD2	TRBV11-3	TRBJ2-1	CASSPRGGAHSSSYNEQFF	TGTGCCAGCAGCCCACGGGGGGGGGCCCACTCGAGCTCCTACAATGAGCAGTTCTTC
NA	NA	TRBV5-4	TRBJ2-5	CASSLPSGDTLGETQYF	TGTGCCAGCAGCTTGCCCAGCGGGGACACCCTCGGAGAGACCCAGTACTTC
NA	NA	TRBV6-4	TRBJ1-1	CASRHRENTEAFF	TGTGCCAGCAGACACCGGGAGAACACTGAAGCTTTCTTT
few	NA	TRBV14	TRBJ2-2	CASSHQGRQDDTGELFF	TGTGCCAGCAGCCACCAAGGGAGACAGGATGACACCGGGGAGCTGTTTTTT
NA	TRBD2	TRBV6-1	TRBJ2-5	CASSGLAGEGQETQYF	TGTGCCAGCAGTGGGTTAGCCGGGGAGGGGCAAGAGACCCAGTACTTC
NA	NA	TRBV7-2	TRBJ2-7	CASSPTTISYEQYF	TGTGCCAGCAGCCCGACCACTATATCCTACGAGCAGTACTTC
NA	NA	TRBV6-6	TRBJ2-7	CASSYGKYEQYF	TGTGCCAGCAGTTACGGCAAGTACGAGCAGTACTTC
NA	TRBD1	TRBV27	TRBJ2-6	CASSRDRVLSGANVLTF	TGTGCCAGCAGCCGGGACAGGGTGTTATCTGGGGCCAACGTCCTGACTTTC
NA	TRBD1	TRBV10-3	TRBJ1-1	CAISDRQGMNTEAFF	TGTGCCATCAGTGATAGACAGGGAATGAACACTGAAGCTTTCTTT
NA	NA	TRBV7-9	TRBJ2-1	CASSLPATTPGNEQFF	TGTGCCAGCAGCTTACCGGCAACAACCCCCGGGAATGAGCAGTTCTTC
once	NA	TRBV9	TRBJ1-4	CASSARGTTNEKLFF	TGTGCCAGCAGCGCTAGAGGAACAACTAATGAAAAACTGTTTTTT
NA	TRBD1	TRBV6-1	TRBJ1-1	CATPGTGITEAFF	TGTGCCACCCCCGGGACAGGGATCACTGAAGCTTTCTTT
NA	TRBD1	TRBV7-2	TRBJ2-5	CASSSRQGPRTQYF	TGTGCCAGCAGCTCAAGACAGGGCCCGCGGACCCAGTACTTC
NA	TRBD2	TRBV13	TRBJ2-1	CASSLVWASGGRNEQFF	TGTGCCAGCAGCTTAGTATGGGCCAGCGGGGGAAGGAATGAGCAGTTCTTC
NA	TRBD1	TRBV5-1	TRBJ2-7	CASSFLGDRGLDEQYF	TGCGCCAGCAGCTTCTTAGGGGACAGGGGGCTCGACGAGCAGTACTTC
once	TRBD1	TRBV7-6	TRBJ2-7	CASSLDDRGYEQYF	TGTGCCAGCAGCTTAGATGACAGGGGTTACGAGCAGTACTTC
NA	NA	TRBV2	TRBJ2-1	CASTPGRGLNEQFF	TGTGCCAGCACCCCGGGCCGAGGGTTGAATGAGCAGTTCTTC
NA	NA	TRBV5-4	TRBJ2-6	CASSPTSGANVLTF	TGTGCCAGCAGCCCAACTTCTGGGGCCAACGTCCTGACTTTC
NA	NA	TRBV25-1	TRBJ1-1	CASSERGIAEAFF	TGTGCCAGCAGTGAAAGAGGGATCGCTGAAGCTTTCTTT
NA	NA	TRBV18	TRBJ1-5	CASSPHPDQPQHF	TGTGCCAGCTCACCTCACCCAGATCAGCCCCAGCATTTT
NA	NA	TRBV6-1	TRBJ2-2	CASKAGPGTGELFF	TGTGCCAGCAAGGCAGGCCCTGGGACCGGGGAGCTGTTTTTT
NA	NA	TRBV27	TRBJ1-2	CASSSPRQGINYGYTF	TGTGCCAGCAGTTCCCCGAGGCAGGGGATTAACTATGGCTACACCTTC
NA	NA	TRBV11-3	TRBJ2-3	CASSGGTADTQYF	TGTGCCAGCAGCGGCGGGACAGCAGATACGCAGTATTTT
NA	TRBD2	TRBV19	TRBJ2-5	CASSTLAGGHETQYF	TGTGCCAGTAGTACCCTAGCGGGGGGGCATGAGACCCAGTACTTC
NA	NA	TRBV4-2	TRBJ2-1	CASSHVHGGVNEQFF	TGTGCCAGCAGCCATGTCCACGGGGGTGTCAATGAGCAGTTCTTC
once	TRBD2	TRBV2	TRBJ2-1	CASSPTLAGGRNEQFF	TGTGCCAGCAGTCCAACCTTAGCGGGGGGGCGCAATGAGCAGTTCTTC
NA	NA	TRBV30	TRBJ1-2	CAWSLERRSGYTF	TGTGCCTGGAGTCTTGAAAGGCGGTCTGGCTACACCTTC
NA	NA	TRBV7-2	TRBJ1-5	CASSLAGRGQPQHF	TGTGCCAGCAGCTTGGCCGGGAGGGGTCAGCCCCAGCATTTT
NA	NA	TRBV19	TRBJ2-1	CASSMVRSSYNEQFF	TGTGCCAGTAGTATGGTGAGAAGCTCCTACAATGAGCAGTTCTTC
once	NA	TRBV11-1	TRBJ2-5	CASSSGETQYF	TGTGCCAGCAGCTCGGGAGAGACCCAGTACTTC
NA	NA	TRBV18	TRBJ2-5	CASAERNQETQYF	TGTGCCAGCGCAGAGCGGAATCAAGAGACCCAGTACTTC